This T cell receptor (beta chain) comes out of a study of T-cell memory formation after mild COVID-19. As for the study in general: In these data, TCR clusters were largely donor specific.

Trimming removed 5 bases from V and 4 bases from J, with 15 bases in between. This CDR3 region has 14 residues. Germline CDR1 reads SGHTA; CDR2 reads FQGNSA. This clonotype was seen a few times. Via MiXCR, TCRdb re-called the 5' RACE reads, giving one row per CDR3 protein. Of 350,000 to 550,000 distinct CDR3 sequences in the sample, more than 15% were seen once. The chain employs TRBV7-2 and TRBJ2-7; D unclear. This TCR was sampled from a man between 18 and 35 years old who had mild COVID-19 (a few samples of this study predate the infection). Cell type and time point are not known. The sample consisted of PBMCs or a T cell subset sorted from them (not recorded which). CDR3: CASSTRTGPYEQYF. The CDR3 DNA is TGTGCCAGCAGCACACGGACCGGCCCGTACGAGCAGTACTTC.